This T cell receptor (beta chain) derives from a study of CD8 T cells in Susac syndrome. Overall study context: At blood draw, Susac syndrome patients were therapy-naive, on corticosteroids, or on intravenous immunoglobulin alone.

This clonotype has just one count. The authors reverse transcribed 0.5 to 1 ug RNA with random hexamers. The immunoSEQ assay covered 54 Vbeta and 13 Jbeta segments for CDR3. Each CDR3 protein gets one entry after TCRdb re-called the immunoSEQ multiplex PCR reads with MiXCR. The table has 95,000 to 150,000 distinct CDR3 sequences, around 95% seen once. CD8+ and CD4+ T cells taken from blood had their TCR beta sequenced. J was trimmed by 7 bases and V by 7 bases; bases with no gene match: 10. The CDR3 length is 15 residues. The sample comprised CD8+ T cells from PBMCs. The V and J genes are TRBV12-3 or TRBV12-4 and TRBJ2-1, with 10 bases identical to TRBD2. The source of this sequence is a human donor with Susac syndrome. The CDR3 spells CASTLGLAGVNEQFF. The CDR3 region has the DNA TGTGCCAGCACCCTGGGGCTAGCGGGAGTTAATGAGCAGTTCTTC.